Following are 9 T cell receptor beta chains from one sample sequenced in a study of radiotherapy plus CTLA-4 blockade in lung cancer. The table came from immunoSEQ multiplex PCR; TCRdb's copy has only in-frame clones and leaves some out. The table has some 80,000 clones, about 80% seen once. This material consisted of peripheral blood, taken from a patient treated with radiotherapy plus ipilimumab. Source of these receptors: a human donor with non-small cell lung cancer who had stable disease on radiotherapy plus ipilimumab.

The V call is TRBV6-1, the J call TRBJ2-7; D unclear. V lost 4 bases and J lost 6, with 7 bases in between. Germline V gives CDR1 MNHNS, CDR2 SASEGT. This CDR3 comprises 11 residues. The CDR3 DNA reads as TGTGCCAGCAGTGCCGCCACCGAGCAGTACTTC. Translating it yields CASSAATEQYF.

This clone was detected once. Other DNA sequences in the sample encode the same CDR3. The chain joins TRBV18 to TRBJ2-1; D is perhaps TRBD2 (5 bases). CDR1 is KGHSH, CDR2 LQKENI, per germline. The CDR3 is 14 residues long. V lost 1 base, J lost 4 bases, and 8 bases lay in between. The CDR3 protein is CASSPLASYNEQFF. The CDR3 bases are TGTGCCAGCTCACCACTAGCGTCGTACAATGAGCAGTTCTTC. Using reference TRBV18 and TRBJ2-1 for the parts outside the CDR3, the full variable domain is NAGVMQNPRHLVRRRGQEARLRCSPMKGHSHVYWYRQLPEEGLKFMVYLQKENIIDESGMPKERFSAEFPKEGPSILRIQQVVRGDSAAYFCASSPLASYNEQFFGPGTRLTVL.

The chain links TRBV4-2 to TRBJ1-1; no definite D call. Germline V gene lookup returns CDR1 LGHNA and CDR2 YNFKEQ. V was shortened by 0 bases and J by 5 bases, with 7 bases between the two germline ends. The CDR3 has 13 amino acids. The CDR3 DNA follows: TGTGCCAGCAGCCAAGATGGGGATACTGAAGCTTTCTTT. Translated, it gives CASSQDGDTEAFF.

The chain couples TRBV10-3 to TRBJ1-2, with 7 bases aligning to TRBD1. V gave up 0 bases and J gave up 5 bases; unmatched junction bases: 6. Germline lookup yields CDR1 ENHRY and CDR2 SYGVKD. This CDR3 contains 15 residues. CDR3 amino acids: CAISESARQGYGYTF. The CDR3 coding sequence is TGTGCCATCAGTGAGTCAGCGAGACAGGGATATGGCTACACCTTC.

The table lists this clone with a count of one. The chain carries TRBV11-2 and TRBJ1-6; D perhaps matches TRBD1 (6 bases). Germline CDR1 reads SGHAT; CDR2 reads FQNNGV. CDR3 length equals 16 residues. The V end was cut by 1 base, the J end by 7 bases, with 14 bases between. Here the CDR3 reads CASSLASSGQNSPLHF. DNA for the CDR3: TGTGCCAGCAGCTTAGCCTCCTCCGGACAGAATTCACCCCTCCACTTT.

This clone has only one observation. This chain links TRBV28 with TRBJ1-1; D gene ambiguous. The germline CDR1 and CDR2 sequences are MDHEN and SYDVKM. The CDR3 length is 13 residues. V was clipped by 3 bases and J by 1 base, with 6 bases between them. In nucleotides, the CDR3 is TGTGCCAGCAGTTTGGTGGGGAACACTGAAGCTTTCTTT. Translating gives CASSLVGNTEAFF.

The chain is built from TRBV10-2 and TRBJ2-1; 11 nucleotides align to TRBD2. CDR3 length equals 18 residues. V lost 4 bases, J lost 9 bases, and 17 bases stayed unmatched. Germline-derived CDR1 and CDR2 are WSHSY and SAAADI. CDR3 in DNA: TGCGCCAGCAGTGGTAAACTAGCGGGGGCCCTTCTTGGGCGTGAGCAGTTCTTC. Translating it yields CASSGKLAGALLGREQFF.

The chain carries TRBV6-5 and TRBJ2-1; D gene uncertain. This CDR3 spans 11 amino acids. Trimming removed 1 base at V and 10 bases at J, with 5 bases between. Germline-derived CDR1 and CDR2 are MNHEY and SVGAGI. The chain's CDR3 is CASSYFQEQFF. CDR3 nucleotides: TGTGCCAGCAGTTACTTCCAGGAGCAGTTCTTC.

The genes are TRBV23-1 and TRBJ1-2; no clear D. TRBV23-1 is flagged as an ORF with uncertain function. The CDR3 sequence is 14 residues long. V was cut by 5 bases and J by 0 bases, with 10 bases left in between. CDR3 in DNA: TGCGCCAGCAGTTACTGGATTACTAACTATGGCTACACCTTC. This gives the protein CASSYWITNYGYTF.